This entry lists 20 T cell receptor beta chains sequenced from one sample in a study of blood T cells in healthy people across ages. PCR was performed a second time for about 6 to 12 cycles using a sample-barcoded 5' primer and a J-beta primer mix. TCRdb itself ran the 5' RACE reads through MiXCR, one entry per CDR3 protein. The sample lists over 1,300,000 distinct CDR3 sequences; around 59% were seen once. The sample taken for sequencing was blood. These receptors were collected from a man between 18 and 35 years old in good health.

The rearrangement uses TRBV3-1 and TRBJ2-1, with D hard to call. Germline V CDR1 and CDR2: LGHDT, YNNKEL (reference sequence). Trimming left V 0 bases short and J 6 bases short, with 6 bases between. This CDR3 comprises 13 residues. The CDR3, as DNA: TGTGCCAGCAGCCAAGAAACTCTCAATGAGCAGTTCTTC. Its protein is CASSQETLNEQFF.

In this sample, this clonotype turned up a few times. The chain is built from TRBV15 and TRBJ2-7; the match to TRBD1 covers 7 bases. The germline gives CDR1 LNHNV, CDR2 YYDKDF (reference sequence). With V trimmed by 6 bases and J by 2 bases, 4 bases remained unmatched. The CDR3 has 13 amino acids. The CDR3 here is CATRTGQAYEQYF. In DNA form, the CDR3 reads TGTGCCACCAGGACAGGGCAAGCCTACGAGCAGTACTTC.

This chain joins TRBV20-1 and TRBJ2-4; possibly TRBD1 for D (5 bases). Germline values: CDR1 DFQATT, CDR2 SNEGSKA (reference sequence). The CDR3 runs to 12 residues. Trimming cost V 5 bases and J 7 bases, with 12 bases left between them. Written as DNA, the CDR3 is TGCAGTGCTCTGGGTAGGGGCAACATTCAGTACTTC. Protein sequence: CSALGRGNIQYF.

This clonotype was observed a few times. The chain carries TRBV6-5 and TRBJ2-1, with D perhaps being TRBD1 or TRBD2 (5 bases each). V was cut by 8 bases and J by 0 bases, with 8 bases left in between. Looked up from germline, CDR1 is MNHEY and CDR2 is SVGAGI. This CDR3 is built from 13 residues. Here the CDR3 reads CASYGGSYNEQFF. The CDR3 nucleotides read TGTGCCAGCTATGGGGGCTCCTACAATGAGCAGTTCTTC.

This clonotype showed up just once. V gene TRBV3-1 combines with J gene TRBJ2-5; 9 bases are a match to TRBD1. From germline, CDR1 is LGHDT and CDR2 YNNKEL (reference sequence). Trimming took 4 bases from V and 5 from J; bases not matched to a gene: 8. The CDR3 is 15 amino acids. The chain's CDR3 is CASSPTGTGGETQYF. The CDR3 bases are TGTGCCAGCAGCCCAACAGGTACAGGGGGCGAGACCCAGTACTTC.

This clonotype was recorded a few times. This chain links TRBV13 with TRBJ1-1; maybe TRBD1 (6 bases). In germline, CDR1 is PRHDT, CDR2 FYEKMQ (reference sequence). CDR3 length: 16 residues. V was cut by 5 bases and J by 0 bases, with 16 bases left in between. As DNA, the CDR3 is TGTGCCAGCAGCAAACCGGGACACTTAATGAACACTGAAGCTTTCTTT. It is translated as CASSKPGHLMNTEAFF.

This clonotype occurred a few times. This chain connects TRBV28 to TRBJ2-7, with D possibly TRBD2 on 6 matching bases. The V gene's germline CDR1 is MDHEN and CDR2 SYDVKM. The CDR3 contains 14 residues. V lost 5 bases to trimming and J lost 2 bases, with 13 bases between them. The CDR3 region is CASSEPGAAYEQYF. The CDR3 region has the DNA TGTGCCAGCAGTGAACCGGGAGCTGCCTACGAGCAGTACTTC. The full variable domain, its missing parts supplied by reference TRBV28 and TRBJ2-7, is DVKVTQSSRYLVKRTGEKVFLECVQDMDHENMFWYRQDPGLGLRLIYFSYDVKMKEKGDIPEGYSVSREKKERFSLILESASTNQTSMYLCASSEPGAAYEQYFGPGTRLTVT.

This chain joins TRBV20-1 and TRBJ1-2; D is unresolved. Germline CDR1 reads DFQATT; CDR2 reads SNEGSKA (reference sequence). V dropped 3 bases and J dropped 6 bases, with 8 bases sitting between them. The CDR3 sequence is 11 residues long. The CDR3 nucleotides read TGCAGTGCTAGTACCGGAAATGGCTACACCTTC. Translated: CSASTGNGYTF.

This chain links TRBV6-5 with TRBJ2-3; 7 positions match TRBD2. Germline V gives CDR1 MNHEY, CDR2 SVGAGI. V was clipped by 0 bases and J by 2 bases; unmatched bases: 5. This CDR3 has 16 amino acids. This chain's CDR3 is CASSYSGLSSTDTQYF. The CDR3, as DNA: TGTGCCAGCAGTTACTCGGGACTATCATCCACAGATACGCAGTATTTT.

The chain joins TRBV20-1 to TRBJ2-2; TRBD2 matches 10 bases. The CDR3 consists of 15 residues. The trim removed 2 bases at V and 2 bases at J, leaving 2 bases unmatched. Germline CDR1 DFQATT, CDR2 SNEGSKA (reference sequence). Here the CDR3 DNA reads TGCAGTGCTAGACGGACTAGCGGAAACACCGGGGAGCTGTTTTTT. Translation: CSARRTSGNTGELFF.

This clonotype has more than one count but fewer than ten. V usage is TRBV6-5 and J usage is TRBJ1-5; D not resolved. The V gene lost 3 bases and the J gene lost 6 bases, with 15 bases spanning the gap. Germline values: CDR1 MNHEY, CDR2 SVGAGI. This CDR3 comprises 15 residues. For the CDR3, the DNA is TGTGCCAGCAGTTATACCAGGCCCGACACTCAGCCCCAGCATTTT. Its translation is CASSYTRPDTQPQHF.

The CDR3 nucleotides read TGCAGCGCCACGGGACTTAACTCCTACAATGAGCAGTTCTTC. Translation: CSATGLNSYNEQFF. The chain combines TRBV29-1 with TRBJ2-1, with D possibly being TRBD2 (6 bases). The CDR3 loop spans 14 amino acids. CDR1 SQVTM and CDR2 ANQGSEA come from the germline V gene. Deletions cut 7 bases from V and 0 bases from J, with 13 bases between.

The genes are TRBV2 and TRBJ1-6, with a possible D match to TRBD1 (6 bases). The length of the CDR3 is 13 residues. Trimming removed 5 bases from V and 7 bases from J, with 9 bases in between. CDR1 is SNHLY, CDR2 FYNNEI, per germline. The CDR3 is CASSTDRNSPLHF. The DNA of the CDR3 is TGTGCCAGCAGTACCGACAGGAATTCACCCCTCCACTTT.

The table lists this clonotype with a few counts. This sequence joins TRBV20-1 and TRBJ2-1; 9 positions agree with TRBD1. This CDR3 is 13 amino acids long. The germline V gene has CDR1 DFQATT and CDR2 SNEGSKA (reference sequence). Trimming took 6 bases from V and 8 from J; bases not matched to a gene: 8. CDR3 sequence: CSARSDRGDEQFF. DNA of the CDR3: TGCAGTGCGCGGTCGGACAGGGGCGATGAGCAGTTCTTC.

The CDR3 reads CASSQGLAGREQFF. The CDR3 coding sequence is TGTGCCAGCAGCCAGGGACTAGCGGGACGTGAGCAGTTCTTC. The V call is TRBV7-2, the J call TRBJ2-1; 13 positions match TRBD2. This CDR3 has 14 amino acids. Germline V lookup: CDR1 SGHTA, CDR2 FQGNSA. The V and J ends lost 5 bases and 9 bases, in that order; junction bases with no gene match: 4.

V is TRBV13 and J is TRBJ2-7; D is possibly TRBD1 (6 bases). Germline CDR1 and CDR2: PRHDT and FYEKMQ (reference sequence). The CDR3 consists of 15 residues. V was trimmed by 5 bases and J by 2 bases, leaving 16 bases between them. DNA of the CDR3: TGTGCCAGCAGCACTTCGAGCAGGGGCCCCTACGAGCAGTACTTC. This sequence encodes CASSTSSRGPYEQYF.

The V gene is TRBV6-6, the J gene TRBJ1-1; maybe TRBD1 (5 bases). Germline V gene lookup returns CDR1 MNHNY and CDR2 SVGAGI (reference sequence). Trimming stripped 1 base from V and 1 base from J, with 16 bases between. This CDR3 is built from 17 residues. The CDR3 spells CASSYYPGRGTNTEAFF. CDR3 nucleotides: TGTGCCAGCAGTTACTATCCGGGGAGGGGAACGAACACTGAAGCTTTCTTT.

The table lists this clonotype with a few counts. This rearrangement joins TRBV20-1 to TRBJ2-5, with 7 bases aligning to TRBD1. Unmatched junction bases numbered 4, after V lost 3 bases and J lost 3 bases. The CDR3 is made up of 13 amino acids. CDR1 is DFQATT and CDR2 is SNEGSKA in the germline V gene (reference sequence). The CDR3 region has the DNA TGCAGTGCTAGTAGACAGGGTAAAGAGACCCAGTACTTC. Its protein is CSASRQGKETQYF.

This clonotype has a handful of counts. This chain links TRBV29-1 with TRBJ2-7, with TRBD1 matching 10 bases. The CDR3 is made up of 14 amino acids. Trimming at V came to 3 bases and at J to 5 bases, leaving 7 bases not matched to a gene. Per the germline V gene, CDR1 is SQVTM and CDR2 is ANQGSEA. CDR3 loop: CSVDAGTGDDEQYF. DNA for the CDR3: TGCAGCGTTGACGCGGGGACAGGGGACGACGAGCAGTACTTC.

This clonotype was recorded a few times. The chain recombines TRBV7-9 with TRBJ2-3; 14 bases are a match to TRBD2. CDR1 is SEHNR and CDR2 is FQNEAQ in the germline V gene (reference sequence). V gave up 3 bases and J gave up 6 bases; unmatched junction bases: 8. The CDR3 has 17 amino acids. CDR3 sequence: CASSLGWTSGGYDTQYF. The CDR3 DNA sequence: TGTGCCAGCAGCTTGGGGTGGACTAGCGGGGGGTATGATACGCAGTATTTT. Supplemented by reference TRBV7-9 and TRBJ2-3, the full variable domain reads DTGVSQNPRHKITKRGQNVTFRCDPISEHNRLYWYRQTLGQGPEFLTYFQNEAQLEKSRLLSDRFSAERPKGSFSTLEIQRTEQGDSAMYLCASSLGWTSGGYDTQYFGPGTRLTVL.